This T cell receptor beta chain was documented in a study of shared clonotypes between healthy human individuals (dated by TCRdb to about 2020). For context, the study as a whole: Two women and a few men aged 18 to 49 years were included in the cohort. For each donor, three plates each were used for CD4 naive and CD4 memory, two plates were used for CD8 naive, and one plate was used for CD8 memory. Blood TCR repertoires of roughly five healthy adults were deeply sequenced to estimate repertoire size and the extent of clonotype sharing between individuals. To increase sequencing depth and limit assay-specific biases, different laboratories used diverse techniques to prepare libraries and sequence TCR repertoires. Leukapheresis yielded between about 0.85 and 10 billion PBMCs per donor.

Using the deep immunoSEQ assay, TCR CDR3 regions were amplified from genomic DNA by multiplex PCR. Genomic DNA extracted from each cell subset was distributed evenly over all wells of several immunoSEQ 96-well plates, and each plate served as one replicate. For sorted subsets, roughly 200 ng genomic DNA, equal to tens of thousands of T cell genomes, was loaded into each replicate PCR. The purified libraries were quantified using a Qubit 3.0 fluorometer, sized with a Bioanalyzer 2100, and then quantified again using the KAPA Library Quantification kit. Each immunoSEQ 96-well plate was sequenced on its own single-read 150-cycle Illumina NextSeq 550 flow cell. Concerning the study's data processing: Because the immunoSEQ output held only junctional sequences and lacked quality scores, the filtering could not match the filtering applied to full-length reads. To assign V/J genes and CDR3, sequences were annotated against IMGT germline references using PyIR, a Python wrapper for IgBLAST v1.9. Reads were filtered out if the reads had weak V/J assignments (E-value above 1e-6), no CDR3, stop codons, out-of-frame junctions, or ambiguous translated residues. V3J clonotypes were defined as sequences sharing the same inferred V gene, J gene, and CDR3 amino acid sequence. The percentage overlap between two repertoires was calculated by dividing the number of shared unique clonotypes by the size of the smaller repertoire. Repertoire richness was assessed with RTK rarefaction, the Chao1 estimator, and Recon v2.1 estimates of unobserved clonotypes. For all TCRbeta clonotypes obtained by the gDNA method from four donors, generation probabilities were computed with OLGA. Here the immuneACCESS table is served through TCRdb, limited to in-frame sequences with V and J called. Missing clones are a known gap in these copies; in checked studies unresolved V genes cover under half, and the rest lacks a known reason. V, J and clone size derive from that table, while D and trimming were established from the DNA sequence. Across this sample there are over 400,000 clones, with about 96% seen only once. The top ten clones comprise 0.05% to 0.08% of the sample.

Points the paper makes about the study in general: Sampling was limited to blood, and TCR repertoires in tissue likely differ from TCR repertoires in blood. Clonotypes shared by all four sorted-subset donors showed higher generation probabilities than non-shared clonotypes. Because the study included a small number of donors, the genetic and exposure-history diversity represented was limited. Based on pairwise subsampling, the degree of clonotype sharing among donors was expected to be affected by sequencing depth. Rarefaction of sorted-subset datasets indicated incomplete sequencing despite the large sequencing depth. Across a handful of donors, roughly 5.1% of naive CD4, approximately 3.6% of naive CD8, 2% to 2.5% of memory CD4, and roughly 0.4% of memory CD8 clonotypes were shared. Larger estimated clonotype richness was generally found for naive subsets than for memory subsets.

As for this clone: There is no known antigen for this receptor. Per-base qualities were not stored, and no clone one base away is much larger.

Ends trimmed: V by 1 base, J by 3 bases; bases unmatched to a gene: 3. The CDR3 has 14 amino acids, counting the end cysteine and phenylalanine. CDR3 DNA only is kept here, 42 bases in frame from base 1. From a lookup of the germline V gene (reference sequence), CDR1 and CDR2 are SGHNT and YYREEE. The donors were healthy, HIV-negative adults with no recently reported acute infections or vaccinations. Every donor was a Caucasian adult residing in Nashville, Tennessee, USA. CD4+ T cells were enriched by magnetic negative selection, after which naive cells were positively selected on CD45RA and the negative fraction was taken as the memory subset. After blood collection by leukapheresis, PBMCs were isolated using Ficoll-Histopaque density gradient centrifugation and then cryopreserved in the vapor phase of liquid nitrogen. Analytical flow cytometry was used to check the purity and quantity of each magnetically sorted T cell population. From each sorted fraction, genomic DNA was isolated and quantified by UV absorbance on a Nanodrop 2000c.

The receptor chain draws on TRBV5-4 and TRBJ2-5; TRBD1 fits 7 bases in the junction. The sequence came from a woman between 25 and 40 years old in good health. Sample: naive CD4+ T cells sorted from blood. Interpreted using the paper, the cell subset or site label stands for: CD45RA+ positively selected. The CDR3 reads as follows: CASSLSDREETQYF. The sequence in DNA is TGTGCCAGCAGCTTGTCAGACAGGGAAGAGACCCAGTACTTC.